A single sample is the source of the 30 T cell receptor beta chains below, sequenced in a study of cytotoxic CD8 clonotypes in ibrutinib-treated CLL. The assay was immunoSEQ multiplex PCR, and TCRdb's table has in-frame clones only and misses some. The data hold about 300,000 clones, with around 77% observed a single time. The material sequenced was PBMCs, taken at disease progression, from a patient treated with ibrutinib. The receptor source for this set is a human donor with chronic lymphocytic leukemia.

The chain couples TRBV19 to TRBJ1-4; D call uncertain. V dropped 4 bases and J dropped 4 bases, with 7 bases sitting between them. Germline V CDR1 and CDR2: LNHDA, SQIVND (reference sequence). CDR3 length: 13 amino acids. The CDR3 DNA follows: TGTGCCAGTAGTAGGCGGGTTAATGAAAAACTGTTTTTT. Protein: CASSRRVNEKLFF.

This clone showed up just a few times. V and J are TRBV4-1 and TRBJ1-2, with D uncertain. Trimming pared 1 base from V and 4 bases from J, leaving 10 bases between. The CDR3 covers 14 residues. CDR1 and CDR2 (germline): MGHRA, YSYEKL. Here the CDR3 reads CASSQVGGTYGYTF. DNA of the CDR3: TGCGCCAGCAGCCAAGTCGGTGGTACCTATGGCTACACCTTC.

The chain couples TRBV29-1 to TRBJ2-3; D is ambiguous. Germline V gene lookup returns CDR1 SQVTM and CDR2 ANQGSEA. Trimming stripped 4 bases from V and 2 bases from J, with 7 bases between. There are 12 residues in the CDR3. Written as DNA, the CDR3 is TGCAGCGTTGTGGGGTACACAGATACGCAGTATTTT. As protein: CSVVGYTDTQYF.

The genes are TRBV18 and TRBJ2-1; no reliable D call. V gave up 0 bases and J gave up 2 bases, with 14 bases separating them. Germline V gene lookup returns CDR1 KGHSH and CDR2 LQKENI. The CDR3 is 17 amino acids. The CDR3 sequence is CASSPPFWQMTYNEQFF. In DNA form, the CDR3 reads TGTGCCAGCTCACCACCTTTTTGGCAGATGACCTACAATGAGCAGTTCTTC. The full variable domain, with the rest looked up from reference TRBV18 and TRBJ2-1, is NAGVMQNPRHLVRRRGQEARLRCSPMKGHSHVYWYRQLPEEGLKFMVYLQKENIIDESGMPKERFSAEFPKEGPSILRIQQVVRGDSAAYFCASSPPFWQMTYNEQFFGPGTRLTVL.

The gene calls are TRBV7-8 and TRBJ1-4, with D possibly matching TRBD1 (5 bases). V lost 2 bases to trimming and J lost 8 bases, with 12 bases between them. Germline V gives CDR1 SGHVS, CDR2 FQNEAQ. The CDR3 runs 14 residues. The CDR3 protein is CASSLRGVWEKLFF. The DNA of the CDR3 is TGTGCCAGCAGCTTACGAGGGGTATGGGAAAAACTGTTTTTT.

The V call is TRBV5-1, the J call TRBJ1-2; D gene unclear. The CDR3 has 18 amino acids. V shed 0 bases and J shed 2 bases, with 20 bases lying between them. Per the germline V gene, CDR1 is SGHRS and CDR2 is YFSETQ. In DNA, the CDR3 is TGCGCCAGCAGCTTGGTACTCGGAGAAGGCGCCCGGAACTATGGCTACACCTTC. Its translation is CASSLVLGEGARNYGYTF.

This chain joins TRBV11-1 and TRBJ2-5, with no clear D. Germline-derived CDR1 and CDR2 are SGHAT and FQDESV (reference sequence). The CDR3 sequence is 14 residues long. The ends were cut back, 4 bases at V and 3 bases at J, with 12 bases in the middle. The CDR3 DNA reads TGTGCCAGCAGCTCCCGGGCCGGAGAAGAGACCCAGTACTTC. Translated: CASSSRAGEETQYF.

J is TRBJ2-3 and V is TRBV20-1; D remains unclear. V dropped 5 bases and J dropped 7 bases, with 10 bases sitting between them. The CDR3 is 11 amino acids. Germline values: CDR1 DFQATT, CDR2 SNEGSKA (reference sequence). The DNA of the CDR3 is TGCAGTGCTTTTAAGCAGTATACGCAGTATTTT. Protein product: CSAFKQYTQYF.

The V gene is TRBV6-5, the J gene TRBJ2-5, with no clear D. V lost 5 bases, J lost 5 bases, and 18 bases lay in between. CDR1 and CDR2 from the germline V gene are MNHEY and SVGAGI. This CDR3 is 15 amino acids long. CDR3 nucleotide sequence: TGTGCCAGCAGTCACGGAAGGTACGGCCGGGAGACCCAGTACTTC. It specifies CASSHGRYGRETQYF.

The chain has TRBV5-6 and TRBJ1-1, with TRBD1 as a possible D gene (5 bases). The germline V gene encodes CDR1 SGHDT and CDR2 YYEEEE. The CDR3 length is 16 residues. V gave up 3 bases and J gave up 1 base, with 16 bases separating them. CDR3: CASSSQPGLQNTEAFF. The CDR3, as DNA: TGTGCCAGCAGCTCACAACCGGGACTGCAGAACACTGAAGCTTTCTTT.

This chain links TRBV5-4 with TRBJ2-7; 7 nucleotides match TRBD2. CDR1 is SGHNT, CDR2 YYREEE, per germline (reference sequence). J gave up 4 bases and V 4 bases, and 14 bases lay outside the gene matches. CDR3 length equals 16 residues. The DNA for the CDR3 is TGTGCCAGCAGCATGGGGGGTAGCCAGGGACTATACGAGCAGTACTTC. This sequence encodes CASSMGGSQGLYEQYF.

This chain links TRBV7-2 with TRBJ2-2, with 7 positions matching TRBD2. The ends lost 1 base at V and 9 bases at J; junction bases unmatched: 8. The CDR3 runs 15 residues. Germline V gene lookup returns CDR1 SGHTA and CDR2 FQGNSA. Here the CDR3 reads CASSLGSGTTRELFF. The CDR3 DNA sequence: TGTGCCAGCAGCTTAGGCAGCGGGACGACCCGGGAGCTGTTTTTT.

The chain has TRBV11-1 and TRBJ1-1; D is unclear. The CDR3 covers 15 residues. The V gene lost 1 base and the J gene lost 1 base, with 10 bases spanning the gap. The germline gives CDR1 SGHAT, CDR2 FQDESV (reference sequence). CDR3 coding DNA: TGTGCCAGCAGCTTAGTCGCCGGATGGAACACTGAAGCTTTCTTT. Protein sequence: CASSLVAGWNTEAFF.

This clone was seen only once. This sequence joins TRBV4-3 and TRBJ2-1; possibly TRBD1 for D (6 bases). The germline V gene encodes CDR1 LGHNA and CDR2 YSLEER. With 4 bases removed from V and 5 bases from J, the gap between germline ends came to 9 bases. This CDR3 has 13 residues. CDR3 loop: CASSLDRNNEQFF. The CDR3 DNA reads as TGCGCCAGCAGCCTAGACAGGAACAATGAGCAGTTCTTC.

This rearrangement joins TRBV7-3 to TRBJ2-2; 8 positions match TRBD1. Trimming at V came to 5 bases and at J to 5 bases, leaving 4 bases not matched to a gene. Germline loops: CDR1 SGHTA, CDR2 FQGTGA. The CDR3 has 14 residues. The CDR3 DNA reads as TGTGCCAGCAGCAGAGGACAGGGAACCGGGGAGCTGTTTTTT. It encodes CASSRGQGTGELFF.

This clone appeared a few times. This chain connects TRBV6-6 to TRBJ2-7, with 7 positions matching TRBD1. CDR1 and CDR2 from the germline V gene are MNHNY and SVGAGI (reference sequence). V dropped 2 bases and J dropped 5; count of bases not matched to a gene: 3. The CDR3 totals 13 residues. The CDR3 nucleotides read TGTGCCAGCAGTTACAGGGGGCGGAACGAGCAGTACTTC. This codes for CASSYRGRNEQYF.

V gene TRBV6-1 combines with J gene TRBJ2-7; D gene unclear. CDR3 length equals 14 residues. CDR1 and CDR2 (germline): MNHNS, SASEGT. Trimming removed 4 bases from V and 4 bases from J, with 14 bases in between. CDR3: CASSGEAGPYEQYF. CDR3 sequence (DNA): TGTGCCAGCAGTGGGGAAGCAGGACCGTACGAGCAGTACTTC.

V and J are TRBV28 and TRBJ1-5, with 10 bases identical to TRBD1. Losses at the gene ends were 5 bases for V and 6 bases for J; bases not matched to a gene: 10. From germline, CDR1 is MDHEN and CDR2 SYDVKM. This CDR3 has 16 residues. CDR3 in amino acids: CASSVTLRDRGQPQHF. CDR3 sequence (DNA): TGTGCCAGCAGTGTAACCCTCCGGGACAGGGGTCAGCCCCAGCATTTT.

This clone was picked up a small number of times. The chain couples TRBV9 to TRBJ1-1; D gene ambiguous. V was clipped by 5 bases and J by 4 bases, with 12 bases between them. CDR3 length: 13 amino acids. Germline loops: CDR1 SGDLS, CDR2 YYNGEE. The CDR3 spells CASSAPEFTEAFF. The CDR3 DNA reads as TGTGCCAGCAGTGCCCCGGAATTCACTGAAGCTTTCTTT.

The chain recombines TRBV29-1 with TRBJ1-1; 7 bases line up with TRBD1. The V segment lost 1 base and the J segment 0 bases; nucleotides outside the gene matches: 5. The CDR3 has 15 amino acids. The V gene's germline CDR1 is SQVTM and CDR2 ANQGSEA. DNA of the CDR3: TGCAGCGTTGAAGCCAGGGGGTACATGAACACTGAAGCTTTCTTT. Protein product: CSVEARGYMNTEAFF.

V gene TRBV2 combines with J gene TRBJ2-3; D perhaps matches TRBD1 (6 bases). Trimming cost V 6 bases and J 0 bases, with 22 bases left between them. Germline values: CDR1 SNHLY, CDR2 FYNNEI. The CDR3 spans 18 residues. The CDR3 nucleotides are TGTGCCAGCAGCGAGGGGTTGGGCCAGGGGCCTAGCACAGATACGCAGTATTTT. It translates to CASSEGLGQGPSTDTQYF.

The V and J genes are TRBV7-6 and TRBJ2-1, with TRBD2 matching over 13 bases. Germline V lookup: CDR1 SGHVS, CDR2 FNYEAQ. CDR3 length equals 17 residues. V lost 3 bases, J lost 1 base, and 3 bases stayed unmatched. CDR3 in DNA: TGTGCCAGCAGCTTCTCACTAGCGGGAGGGTCCTACAATGAGCAGTTCTTC. Translated: CASSFSLAGGSYNEQFF.

This chain connects TRBV5-1 to TRBJ2-1, with D unclear. CDR3 length equals 17 residues. Germline assignment: CDR1 SGHRS and CDR2 YFSETQ. The V gene lost 0 bases and the J gene lost 7 bases, with 20 bases spanning the gap. CDR3 amino acids: CASSLDPWTLVSNEQFF. The CDR3, as DNA: TGCGCCAGCAGCTTGGATCCGTGGACGTTGGTTTCTAATGAGCAGTTCTTC.

The gene calls are TRBV5-8 and TRBJ2-3, with TRBD2 as a possible D gene (7 bases). The CDR3 is 15 residues long. The V end lost 1 base, the J end lost 4 bases, and 13 bases lay between the germline ends. From germline, CDR1 is SGHTS and CDR2 YDEGEE. The CDR3 DNA reads TGTGCCAGCAGCTTGAGGGGGAGGGCAGCAGATACGCAGTATTTT. Amino acid sequence: CASSLRGRAADTQYF.

V gene TRBV6-4 combines with J gene TRBJ2-3, with 10 bases lining up with TRBD1. Germline CDR1 reads MRHNA; CDR2 reads SNTAGT. With 0 bases clipped from V and 6 bases from J, the junction kept 6 bases outside the gene matches. This CDR3 is 16 amino acids long. The CDR3 sequence: CASSDSMTGGADTQYF. CDR3 DNA: TGTGCCAGCAGTGACTCGATGACAGGGGGCGCGGATACGCAGTATTTT.

The rearrangement links TRBV9 to TRBJ1-3; D unclear. The CDR3 loop spans 16 amino acids. Germline-derived CDR1 and CDR2 are SGDLS and YYNGEE. Trimming removed 3 bases from V and 0 bases from J, with 13 bases in between. The CDR3 region has the DNA TGTGCCAGCAGCGCCCTAGGAGTGGACTCTGGAAACACCATATATTTT. Its protein is CASSALGVDSGNTIYF.

CDR3 residues: CASSLNGGADTQYF. Here the CDR3 DNA reads TGTGCCAGCAGTTTAAACGGGGGGGCAGATACGCAGTATTTT. This rearrangement joins TRBV27 to TRBJ2-3; 8 bases are shared with TRBD2. The trim removed 2 bases at V and 4 bases at J, leaving 2 bases unmatched. The germline V gene has CDR1 MNHEY and CDR2 SMNVEV (reference sequence). The CDR3 consists of 14 residues.

This clone was counted ten times or more. The sample has other DNA sequences that encode this CDR3 too. The gene calls are TRBV19 and TRBJ1-3; no firm D call. The germline CDR1 and CDR2 sequences are LNHDA and SQIVND (reference sequence). The germline V and J ends were trimmed by 5 bases and 0 bases, with 5 bases remaining between them. The CDR3 sequence is 13 residues long. In nucleotides, the CDR3 is TGTGCCAGTAGTTTAAGCTCTGGAAACACCATATATTTT. The encoded protein is CASSLSSGNTIYF. Full variable domain (missing parts from reference TRBV19 and TRBJ1-3): DGGITQSPKYLFRKEGQNVTLSCEQNLNHDAMYWYRQDPGQGLRLIYYSQIVNDFQKGDIAEGYSVSREKKESFPLTVTSAQKNPTAFYLCASSLSSGNTIYFGEGSWLTVV.

The chain has TRBV5-1 and TRBJ1-2; a weak D match, TRBD1 (6 bases). Trimming removed 1 base from V and 3 bases from J, with 19 bases in between. This CDR3 is 17 amino acids long. The germline gives CDR1 SGHRS, CDR2 YFSETQ. CDR3 amino acids: CASSLPRTGSSDYGYTF. The CDR3 coding sequence is TGCGCCAGCAGCTTGCCTCGAACAGGGTCGTCCGACTATGGCTACACCTTC.

This chain joins TRBV5-1 and TRBJ2-7, with 8 bases fitting TRBD1. V trimming: 0 bases; J trimming: 6 bases; junction bases outside the gene matches: 5. Germline CDR1 reads SGHRS; CDR2 reads YFSETQ. This CDR3 has 14 residues. In DNA, the CDR3 is TGCGCCAGCAGCTTGGTGCAGGGGGCAAGCGAGCAGTACTTC. Translating it yields CASSLVQGASEQYF.